These T cell receptor beta chains were read from a single sample in a study of OX40 agonist ivuxolimab in advanced cancers. TCRdb's table, derived via immunoSEQ multiplex PCR, lists solely in-frame clones and lacks some. The sample includes tens of thousands of clones, more than 80% of them seen just once. The sample in question was CD4+ or CD8+ T cells sorted from blood, obtained in a trial of the OX40 agonist ivuxolimab. Source of these receptors: an adult with an advanced solid tumor such as melanoma, head and neck, liver or kidney cancer. The conserved cysteine and the conserved F or W are not part of the CDR3 here. Fields, in order: CDR3 protein, J gene, clone size, V gene. Size tells how often a clone was seen (once, few, many) or the class of an expanded clone, and some rows leave it out.

CDR3 protein: ASNRGGNSEAF
J gene: TRBJ1-1
clone size: .
V gene: TRBV25-1

CDR3 protein: ASSFDRGTNEKLF
J gene: TRBJ1-4
clone size: .
V gene: TRBV11-2

CDR3 protein: ASSYSTGAYNSPLH
J gene: TRBJ1-6
clone size: .
V gene: TRBV6-6

CDR3 protein: ASSSSGTTETQY
J gene: TRBJ2-5
clone size: .
V gene: TRBV2

CDR3 protein: ASSGVGTGEYNEQF
J gene: TRBJ2-1
clone size: once
V gene: TRBV5-1

CDR3 protein: ASSPRGHPSSYEQY
J gene: TRBJ2-7
clone size: once
V gene: TRBV28

CDR3 protein: ASSENRASYEQY
J gene: TRBJ2-7
clone size: .
V gene: TRBV7-6

CDR3 protein: ASSVGTAGDEQF
J gene: TRBJ2-1
clone size: .
V gene: TRBV9

CDR3 protein: ASSLELDVNEKLF
J gene: TRBJ1-4
clone size: .
V gene: TRBV5-1

CDR3 protein: ASSVERRREGDTQY
J gene: TRBJ2-3
clone size: .
V gene: TRBV7-3

CDR3 protein: ASRLQGDLGYT
J gene: TRBJ1-2
clone size: once
V gene: TRBV28

CDR3 protein: ASSPRTAQETQY
J gene: TRBJ2-5
clone size: .
V gene: TRBV5-1

CDR3 protein: SARTSGGASGNEQF
J gene: TRBJ2-1
clone size: .
V gene: TRBV29-1

CDR3 protein: ATSSPTVPGQPNTGELF
J gene: TRBJ2-2
clone size: .
V gene: TRBV15